Below are 24 T cell receptor beta chains sequenced from a single sample in a study of memory CD4+ T cells and cytomegalovirus serostatus. Profiled with immunoSEQ multiplex PCR; TCRdb holds only in-frame clones, not every one. The sample holds about 61,000 clones, roughly 80% seen once. Single viable CD3+CD4+CD8-CD45RO+ cells were sorted as the memory CD4+ T cells. What was sequenced was memory CD4+ T cells from blood. Receptors were obtained from an adult in good health and CMV-seronegative.

This rearrangement joins TRBV18 to TRBJ1-1; 7 bases line up with TRBD1. Germline V lookup: CDR1 KGHSH, CDR2 LQKENI. The CDR3 totals 15 residues. V lost 2 bases and J lost 1; bases outside the gene matches: 4. Written as DNA, the CDR3 is TGTGCCAGCTCACCAGGAGGACAGGAGAACACTGAAGCTTTCTTT. This codes for CASSPGGQENTEAFF.

V usage is TRBV7-6 and J usage is TRBJ1-1; TRBD1 matches at 7 bases. The V segment lost 5 bases and the J segment 1 base; nucleotides outside the gene matches: 4. The germline V gene encodes CDR1 SGHVS and CDR2 FNYEAQ. The CDR3 is 14 amino acids. The DNA of the CDR3 is TGTGCCAGCAGCCCCGGACAGGCGAACACTGAAGCTTTCTTT. Protein sequence: CASSPGQANTEAFF.

The CDR3: CASSELTGPLYEQYF. CDR3 nucleotide sequence: TGCGCCAGCAGTGAGTTGACAGGGCCCCTCTACGAGCAGTACTTC. The chain has TRBV10-1 and TRBJ2-7, with 7 nucleotides matching TRBD1. With V trimmed by 1 base and J by 3 bases, 6 bases remained unmatched. This CDR3 has 15 residues. Germline loops: CDR1 WNHNN, CDR2 SYGVQD (reference sequence).

The J gene is TRBJ1-1, the V gene TRBV28; possible D gene TRBD1, 6 bases. This CDR3 region has 13 residues. V lost 2 bases and J 11 bases, leaving 15 bases between the germline ends. Per the germline V gene, CDR1 is MDHEN and CDR2 is SYDVKM. The CDR3, as DNA: TGTGCCAGCAGTTTAGGGGTCCAGGGGTGGGCTTTCTTT. Protein sequence: CASSLGVQGWAFF.

The chain is built from TRBV10-3 and TRBJ2-6, with TRBD1 identical over 8 bases. V shed 7 bases, J shed 3 bases, and the junction held 5 bases outside the gene matches. Germline V gene sequence: CDR1 ENHRY, CDR2 SYGVKD. The CDR3 spans 15 residues. Written as DNA, the CDR3 is TGTGCCATCAACCCGACAGGGGTTGGGGCCAACGTCCTGACTTTC. Its protein product is CAINPTGVGANVLTF.

V and J are TRBV6-6 and TRBJ2-7, with 14 bases that match TRBD2. The junction had 13 bases not matched to a gene; V was cut back by 9 bases and J by 6 bases. The CDR3 extends over 16 amino acids. Germline lookup yields CDR1 MNHNY and CDR2 SVGAGI (reference sequence). Written as DNA, the CDR3 is TGTGCCAGTGAACGAAGGACTAGCGGGAGGCTAGGCGAGCAGTACTTC. Encoded protein: CASERRTSGRLGEQYF.

The chain couples TRBV6-1 to TRBJ2-1; 9 bases line up with TRBD1. CDR1 and CDR2 from the germline V gene are MNHNS and SASEGT. J lost 2 bases, V lost 5 bases, and 4 bases had no gene match. CDR3 length: 15 amino acids. CDR3 protein: CASSTQGAPYNEQFF. The CDR3 DNA follows: TGTGCCAGCAGTACACAGGGGGCACCCTACAATGAGCAGTTCTTC.

The chain has TRBV28 and TRBJ1-4; D gene uncertain. Trimming cost V 2 bases and J 4 bases, with 5 bases left between them. Germline lookup yields CDR1 MDHEN and CDR2 SYDVKM. The CDR3 length is 13 residues. The CDR3 sequence is CASSLGHNEKLFF. CDR3 DNA: TGTGCCAGCAGTTTAGGGCATAATGAAAAACTGTTTTTT.

The V call is TRBV27, the J call TRBJ2-5, with TRBD2 identical over 8 bases. J was trimmed by 1 base and V by 6 bases; bases with no gene match: 13. The CDR3 covers 17 residues. The germline V gene has CDR1 MNHEY and CDR2 SMNVEV (reference sequence). CDR3 residues: CASSHTGSAGGQETQYF. CDR3 sequence (DNA): TGTGCCAGCAGCCACACGGGTTCGGCGGGAGGCCAAGAGACCCAGTACTTC.

This sequence joins TRBV2 and TRBJ2-7, with a weak D call TRBD2 (5 bases). In germline, CDR1 is SNHLY, CDR2 FYNNEI. This CDR3 is built from 11 residues. The ends were cut back, 2 bases at V and 10 bases at J, with 9 bases in the middle. The CDR3 spells CASSEFGEQYF. The CDR3 DNA sequence: TGTGCCAGCAGTGAATTCGGGGAACAGTACTTC. Together with reference TRBV2 and TRBJ2-7, the CDR3 gives the full variable domain: EPEVTQTPSHQVTQMGQEVILRCVPISNHLYFYWYRQILGQKVEFLVSFYNNEISEKSEIFDDQFSVERPDGSNFTLKIRSTKLEDSAMYFCASSEFGEQYFGPGTRLTVT.

This chain uses TRBV5-4 with TRBJ1-1, with TRBD1 identical over 7 bases. The germline V gene has CDR1 SGHNT and CDR2 YYREEE (reference sequence). Losses at the gene ends were 4 bases for V and 1 base for J; bases not matched to a gene: 7. The CDR3 extends over 15 amino acids. CDR3 sequence: CASSPRTGPNTEAFF. The CDR3 region has the DNA TGTGCCAGCAGCCCCCGGACAGGTCCGAACACTGAAGCTTTCTTT.

The chain has TRBV18 and TRBJ1-5; no clear D. The V gene's germline CDR1 is KGHSH and CDR2 LQKENI. The V gene lost 6 bases and the J gene lost 1 base, with 16 bases spanning the gap. The CDR3 has 16 residues. CDR3 bases: TGTGCCAGCTCTTCCGACGGTTTTAGAAGCAATCAGCCCCAGCATTTT. Protein: CASSSDGFRSNQPQHF.

The chain recombines TRBV11-2 with TRBJ2-4; unclear D gene. This CDR3 spans 14 amino acids. Trimming shortened V by 4 bases and J by 0 bases, and 7 bases separated the two germline ends. CDR1 SGHAT and CDR2 FQNNGV come from the germline V gene. CDR3 in DNA: TGTGCCAGCAGCTCCCGTTTAGCCAAAAACATTCAGTACTTC. Residues: CASSSRLAKNIQYF.

The chain employs TRBV9 and TRBJ2-2; no clear D. Looked up from germline, CDR1 is SGDLS and CDR2 is YYNGEE. V dropped 0 bases and J dropped 0 bases, with 6 bases sitting between them. The CDR3 is made up of 15 amino acids. In nucleotides, the CDR3 is TGTGCCAGCAGCGTAGGTGGGGCGAACACCGGGGAGCTGTTTTTT. Translated: CASSVGGANTGELFF.

The chain joins TRBV7-3 to TRBJ2-1; D is uncertain. CDR3 size: 14 residues. V dropped 0 bases and J dropped 9 bases, with 12 bases sitting between them. The germline V gene has CDR1 SGHTA and CDR2 FQGTGA. This chain's CDR3 is CASSLTGSPSEQFF. Here the CDR3 DNA reads TGTGCCAGCAGCTTAACGGGCTCACCCAGTGAGCAGTTCTTC. The variable domain in full, with the rest retrieved from reference TRBV7-3 and TRBJ2-1, is GAGVSQTPSNKVTEKGKYVELRCDPISGHTALYWYRQSLGQGPEFLIYFQGTGAADDSGLPNDRFFAVRPEGSVSTLKIQRTERGDSAVYLCASSLTGSPSEQFFGPGTRLTVL.

This clone was seen only a few times. This chain uses TRBV7-8 with TRBJ2-7; TRBD2 might be the D (6 bases). Trimming removed 2 bases at V and 6 bases at J, with 11 bases between. The CDR3 totals 13 residues. Germline V gives CDR1 SGHVS, CDR2 FQNEAQ. The CDR3 sequence: CASSLKEEGEQYF. The CDR3 coding sequence is TGTGCCAGCAGCTTAAAGGAGGAGGGCGAGCAGTACTTC.

The chain is built from TRBV30 and TRBJ1-6, with D unresolved. V lost 4 bases to trimming and J lost 7 bases, with 17 bases between them. The length of the CDR3 is 15 residues. In germline, CDR1 is GTSNPN, CDR2 SVGIG (reference sequence). The CDR3 nucleotides are TGTGCCTGGAATATACTCGGACGAGGGAATTCACCCCTCCACTTT. Translated: CAWNILGRGNSPLHF.

The chain couples TRBV27 to TRBJ2-1; 8 nucleotides match TRBD1. The CDR3 has 14 amino acids. V dropped 8 bases and J dropped 8; count of bases not matched to a gene: 11. The germline V gene has CDR1 MNHEY and CDR2 SMNVEV (reference sequence). CDR3 amino acids: CASSDREVFYEQFF. The CDR3 bases are TGTGCCAGCTCGGACAGGGAGGTGTTCTATGAGCAGTTCTTC.

The V and J genes are TRBV18 and TRBJ2-1, with D perhaps matching TRBD1 (6 bases). This CDR3 is 11 amino acids long. Trimming removed 3 bases at V and 10 bases at J, with 7 bases between. CDR1 is KGHSH, CDR2 LQKENI, per germline. CDR3 amino acids: CASSPDREQFF. The CDR3 DNA reads as TGTGCCAGCTCACCCGACAGGGAGCAGTTCTTC.

The chain recombines TRBV6-6 with TRBJ2-7; 10 positions match TRBD2. The germline gives CDR1 MNHNY, CDR2 SVGAGI (reference sequence). The CDR3 is 15 residues long. V shed 6 bases and J 6 bases; nucleotides not matched to a gene: 11. CDR3 sequence: CASRYHPSGSREQYF. The DNA for the CDR3 is TGTGCCAGCAGGTACCACCCTAGCGGGAGTCGCGAGCAGTACTTC.

This clone is medium-sized in the sample. The genes are TRBV6-1 and TRBJ1-2; D is possibly TRBD1 (6 bases). Germline loops: CDR1 MNHNS, CDR2 SASEGT. V was clipped by 4 bases and J by 0 bases, with 6 bases between them. The CDR3 consists of 13 residues. As DNA, the CDR3 is TGTGCCAGCAGTGGGACAGCTAACTATGGCTACACCTTC. It codes for CASSGTANYGYTF.

The V and J genes are TRBV6-5 and TRBJ1-2; TRBD1 aligns across 9 bases. From germline, CDR1 is MNHEY and CDR2 SVGAGI. J was trimmed by 4 bases and V by 2 bases; bases with no gene match: 5. CDR3 length: 15 amino acids. CDR3 residues: CASSYPSTGGYGYTF. The CDR3 DNA reads as TGTGCCAGCAGTTACCCATCGACAGGGGGCTATGGCTACACCTTC.

In its sample, this clone was seen once. This chain connects TRBV28 to TRBJ2-7; D not certain. The CDR3 extends over 12 amino acids. Trimming pared 7 bases from V and 0 bases from J, leaving 7 bases between. Germline CDR1 and CDR2: MDHEN and SYDVKM. This chain's CDR3 is CASTISSYEQYF. The CDR3 DNA follows: TGTGCCAGCACAATAAGCTCCTACGAGCAGTACTTC.

This rearrangement joins TRBV6-5 to TRBJ1-6, with TRBD1 identical over 7 bases. V shed 6 bases, J shed 7 bases, and the junction held 6 bases outside the gene matches. The germline V gene has CDR1 MNHEY and CDR2 SVGAGI. CDR3 length: 14 residues. The CDR3 reads CASSRDRENSPLHF. CDR3 in DNA: TGTGCCAGCAGCCGAGACAGGGAGAATTCACCCCTCCACTTT.